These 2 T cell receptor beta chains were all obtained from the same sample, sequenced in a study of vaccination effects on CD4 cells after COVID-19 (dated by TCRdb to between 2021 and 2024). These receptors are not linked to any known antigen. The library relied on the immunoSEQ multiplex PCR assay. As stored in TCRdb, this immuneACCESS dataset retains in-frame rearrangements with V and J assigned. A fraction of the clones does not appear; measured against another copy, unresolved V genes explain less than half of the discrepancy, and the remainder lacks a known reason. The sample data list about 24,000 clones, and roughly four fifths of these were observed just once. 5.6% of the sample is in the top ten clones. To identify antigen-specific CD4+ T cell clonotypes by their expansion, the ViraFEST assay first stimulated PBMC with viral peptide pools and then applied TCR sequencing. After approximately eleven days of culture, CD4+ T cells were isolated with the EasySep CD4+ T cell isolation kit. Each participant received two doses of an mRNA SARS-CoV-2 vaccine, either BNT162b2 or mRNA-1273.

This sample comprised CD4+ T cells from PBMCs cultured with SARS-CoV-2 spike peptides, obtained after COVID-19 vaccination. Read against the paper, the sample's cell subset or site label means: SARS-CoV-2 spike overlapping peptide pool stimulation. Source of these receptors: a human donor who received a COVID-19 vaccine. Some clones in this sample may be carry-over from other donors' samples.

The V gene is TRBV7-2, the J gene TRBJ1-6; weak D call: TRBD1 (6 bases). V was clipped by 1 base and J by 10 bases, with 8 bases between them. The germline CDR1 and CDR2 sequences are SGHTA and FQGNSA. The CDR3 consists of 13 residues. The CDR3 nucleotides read TGTGCCAGCAGCTTAGAAACAGGGTCACCCCTCCACTTT. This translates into CASSLETGSPLHF. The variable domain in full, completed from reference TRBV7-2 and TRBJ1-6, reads GAGVSQSPSNKVTEKGKDVELRCDPISGHTALYWYRQSLGQGLEFLIYFQGNSAPDKSGLPSDRFSAERTGGSVSTLTIQRTQQEDSAVYLCASSLETGSPLHFGNGTRLTVT.

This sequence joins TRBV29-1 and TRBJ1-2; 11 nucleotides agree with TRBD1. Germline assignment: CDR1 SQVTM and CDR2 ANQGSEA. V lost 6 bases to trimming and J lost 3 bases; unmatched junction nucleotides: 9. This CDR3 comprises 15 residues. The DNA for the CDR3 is TGCAGCGTCCAACAAACGGACAGGGGGCACTATGGCTACACCTTC. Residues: CSVQQTDRGHYGYTF.